This T cell receptor (beta chain) was observed in a study of T cell responses to AZD1222 COVID-19 vaccine. TCRdb's table, derived via immunoSEQ multiplex PCR, lists solely in-frame clones and lacks some. This table has some 140,000 clones, more than 80% appearing once. Regarding the study as a whole: Donors, mostly white British, included more females; clonal diversity was possibly underestimated. Unmutated variant regions reportedly attract nearly half of all spike-specific TCRs.

To note about this clone: The antigen remains unidentified.

The specimen was peripheral blood, collected on day 0 of AZD1222 vaccination. The TCR comes from an adult in good health.

The chain's CDR3 is CASSSQTGGGYGYTF. Here the CDR3 DNA reads TGTGCCAGTAGTTCCCAGACAGGGGGCGGCTATGGCTACACCTTC. The rearrangement uses TRBV19 and TRBJ1-2; 10 nucleotides match TRBD1. V lost 5 bases to trimming and J lost 4 bases; unmatched junction nucleotides: 7. The CDR3 consists of 15 residues. Germline V gene lookup returns CDR1 LNHDA and CDR2 SQIVND (reference sequence).